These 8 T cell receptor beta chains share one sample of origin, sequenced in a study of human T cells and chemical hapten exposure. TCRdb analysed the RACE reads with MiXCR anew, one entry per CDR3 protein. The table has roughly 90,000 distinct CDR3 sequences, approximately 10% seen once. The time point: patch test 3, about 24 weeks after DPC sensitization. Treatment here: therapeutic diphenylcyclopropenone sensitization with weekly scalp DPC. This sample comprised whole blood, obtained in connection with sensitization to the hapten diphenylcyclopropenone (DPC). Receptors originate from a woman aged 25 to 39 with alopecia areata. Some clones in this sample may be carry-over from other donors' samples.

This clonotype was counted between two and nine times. In DNA form, the CDR3 reads TGCAGTGCTACCACGGCTGGAAGAAGGAATGAGCAGTTCTTC. The encoded protein is CSATTAGRRNEQFF. This chain connects TRBV20-1 to TRBJ2-1; D is undetermined. The germline V gene encodes CDR1 DFQATT and CDR2 SNEGSKA (reference sequence). V lost 4 bases and J lost 7, with 17 bases in between. This CDR3 has 14 amino acids.

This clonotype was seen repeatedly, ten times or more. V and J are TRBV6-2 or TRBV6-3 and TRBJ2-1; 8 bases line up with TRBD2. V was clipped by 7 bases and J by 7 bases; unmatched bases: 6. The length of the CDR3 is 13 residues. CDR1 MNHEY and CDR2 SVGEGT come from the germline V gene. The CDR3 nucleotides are TGTGCCAGCACGATAGGGACTAGAAATGAGCAGTTCTTC. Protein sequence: CASTIGTRNEQFF.

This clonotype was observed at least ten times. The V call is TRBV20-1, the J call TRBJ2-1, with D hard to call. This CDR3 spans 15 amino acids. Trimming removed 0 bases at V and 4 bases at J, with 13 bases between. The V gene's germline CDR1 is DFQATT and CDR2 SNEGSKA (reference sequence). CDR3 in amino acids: CSARDLILGYNEQFF. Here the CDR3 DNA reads TGCAGTGCTAGAGATCTCATCCTAGGTTACAATGAGCAGTTCTTC.

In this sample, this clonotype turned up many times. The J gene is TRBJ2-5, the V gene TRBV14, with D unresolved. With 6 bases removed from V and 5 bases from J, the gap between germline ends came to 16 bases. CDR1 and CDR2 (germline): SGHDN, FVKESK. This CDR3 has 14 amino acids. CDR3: CASSGSAHWETQYF. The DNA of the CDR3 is TGTGCCAGCAGTGGTTCAGCTCATTGGGAGACCCAGTACTTC.

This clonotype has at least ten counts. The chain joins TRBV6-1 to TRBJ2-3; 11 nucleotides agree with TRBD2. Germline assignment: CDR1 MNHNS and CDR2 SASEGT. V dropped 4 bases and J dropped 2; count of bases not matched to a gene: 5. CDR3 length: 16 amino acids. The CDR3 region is CASSVIAGGITDTQYF. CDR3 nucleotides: TGTGCCAGCAGTGTTATAGCGGGAGGGATCACAGATACGCAGTATTTT.

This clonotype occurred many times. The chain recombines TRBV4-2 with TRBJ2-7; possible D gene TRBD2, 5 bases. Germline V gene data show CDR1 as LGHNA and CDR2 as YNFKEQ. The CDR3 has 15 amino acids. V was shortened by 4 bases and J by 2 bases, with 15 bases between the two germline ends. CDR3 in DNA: TGTGCCAGCAGCCCCGAAACTAGGGCCCCCTACGAGCAGTACTTC. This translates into CASSPETRAPYEQYF.

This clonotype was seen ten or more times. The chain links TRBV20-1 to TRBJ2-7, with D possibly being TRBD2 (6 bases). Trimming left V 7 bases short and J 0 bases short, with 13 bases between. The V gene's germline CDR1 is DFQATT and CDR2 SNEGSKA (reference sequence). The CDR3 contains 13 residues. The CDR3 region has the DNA TGCAGTGTATTAGCGGATAACTCCTACGAGCAGTACGTC. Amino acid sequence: CSVLADNSYEQYV.

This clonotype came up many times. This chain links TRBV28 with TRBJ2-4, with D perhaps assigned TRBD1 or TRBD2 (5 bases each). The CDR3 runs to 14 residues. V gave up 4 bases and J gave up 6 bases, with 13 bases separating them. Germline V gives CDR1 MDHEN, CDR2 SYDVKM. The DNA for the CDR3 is TGTGCCAGCAGTTCCCCGAATGGGGGAAACATTCAGTACTTC. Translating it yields CASSSPNGGNIQYF.